This TCR beta chain was recovered during a study of CXCR3-negative and CXCR3-positive naive CD8 T cells. Concerning this clonotype: The antigen is not known.

The authors prepared UMI-labeled TRB cDNA libraries by 5' RACE. TCRdb re-called the 5' RACE reads and catalogs CDR3 proteins one per entry, DNA excluded. The sample has 80,000 to 100,000 distinct CDR3 sequences. Germline V gene data show CDR1 as SGHNT and CDR2 as YENEEA. The CDR3 is 12 residues long. Study-wide findings and caveats: The TRB CDR3s that CXCR3-positive naive cells carried were more hydrophobic than those of CXCR3-negative naive cells. Naive subsets were similarly diverse, while memory CD8+ repertoires were much less diverse.

This receptor was obtained from a human donor in good health. Some clones in this sample may be carry-over from other donors' samples. Input material: naive CXCR3+ CD8+ T cells from blood. Regarding subset: CD45RO-CCR7+CD27+CD95- naive CD8+ T cells expressing CXCR3 (TNR3+). This sequence joins TRBV11-3 and TRBJ1-2. The CDR3 sequence is CASSLGAEGYTF.